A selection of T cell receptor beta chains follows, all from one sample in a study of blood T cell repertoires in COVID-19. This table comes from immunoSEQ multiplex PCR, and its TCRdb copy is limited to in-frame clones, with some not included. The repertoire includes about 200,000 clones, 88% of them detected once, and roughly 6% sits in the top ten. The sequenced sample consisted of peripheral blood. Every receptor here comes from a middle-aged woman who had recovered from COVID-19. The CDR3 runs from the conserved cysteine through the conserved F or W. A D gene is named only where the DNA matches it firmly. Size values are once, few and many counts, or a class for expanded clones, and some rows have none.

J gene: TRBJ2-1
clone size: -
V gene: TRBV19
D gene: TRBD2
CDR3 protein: CASSKAGDRYEQFF
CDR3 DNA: TGTGCCAGTAGCAAAGCGGGAGATAGGTATGAGCAGTTCTTC

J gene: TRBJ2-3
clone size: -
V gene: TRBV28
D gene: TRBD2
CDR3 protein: CASSKLAGGTSTDTQYF
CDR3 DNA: TGTGCCAGCAGCAAACTAGCGGGAGGCACTAGCACAGATACGCAGTATTTT

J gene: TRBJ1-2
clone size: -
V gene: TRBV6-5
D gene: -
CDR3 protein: CASRQTGTGYTF
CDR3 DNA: TGTGCCAGCAGACAAACGGGTACTGGCTACACCTTC

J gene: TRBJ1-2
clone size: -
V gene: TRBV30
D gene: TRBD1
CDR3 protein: CAWSPGQGNYGYTF
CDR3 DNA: TGTGCCTGGAGTCCGGGACAGGGTAACTATGGCTACACCTTC

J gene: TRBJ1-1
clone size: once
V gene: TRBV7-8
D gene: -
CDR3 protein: CASSLGGSEAFF
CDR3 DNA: TGTGCCAGCAGCTTAGGGGGCAGTGAAGCTTTCTTT

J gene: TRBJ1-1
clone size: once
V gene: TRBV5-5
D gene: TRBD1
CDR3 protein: CASSLQGDTEAFF
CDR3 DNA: TGTGCCAGCAGCCTACAGGGGGACACTGAAGCTTTCTTT

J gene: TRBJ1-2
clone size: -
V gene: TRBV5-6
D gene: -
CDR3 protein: CASSFRRGGYTF
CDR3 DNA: TGTGCCAGCAGCTTCCGACGCGGCGGCTACACCTTC

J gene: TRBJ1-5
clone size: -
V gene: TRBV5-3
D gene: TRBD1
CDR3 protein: CARSLAGGKSHSNQPQHF
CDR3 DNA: TGTGCCAGAAGCTTGGCAGGGGGCAAGAGCCATAGCAATCAGCCCCAGCATTTT

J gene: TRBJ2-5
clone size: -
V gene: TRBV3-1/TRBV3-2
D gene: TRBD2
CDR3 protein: CASTASGTRTETQYF
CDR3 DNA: TGTGCCAGCACCGCTAGCGGAACCCGCACGGAGACCCAGTACTTC

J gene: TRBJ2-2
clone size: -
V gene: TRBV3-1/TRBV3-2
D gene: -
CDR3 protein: CASSPASTGNVGELFF
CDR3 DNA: TGTGCCAGCAGCCCAGCCAGCACGGGGAACGTCGGGGAGCTGTTTTTT

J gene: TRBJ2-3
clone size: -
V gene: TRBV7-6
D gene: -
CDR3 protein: CASSLIGSRRTDTQYF
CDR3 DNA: TGTGCCAGCAGCTTAATAGGGAGCAGGCGCACAGATACGCAGTATTTT

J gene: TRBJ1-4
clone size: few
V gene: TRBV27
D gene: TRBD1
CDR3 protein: CASSNAQGGANEKLFF
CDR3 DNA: TGTGCCAGCAGTAACGCACAGGGGGGAGCTAATGAAAAACTGTTTTTT

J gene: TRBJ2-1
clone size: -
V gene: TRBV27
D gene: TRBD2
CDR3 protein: CASSSGSEDEQFF
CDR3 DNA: TGTGCCAGCAGTAGCGGGAGCGAGGATGAGCAGTTCTTC

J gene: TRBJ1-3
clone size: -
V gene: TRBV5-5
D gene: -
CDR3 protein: CASSLDVYSGNTIYF
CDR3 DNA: TGTGCCAGCAGCTTGGACGTCTACTCTGGAAACACCATATATTTT

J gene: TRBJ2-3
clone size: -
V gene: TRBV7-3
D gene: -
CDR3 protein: CASSLQGTTDTQYF
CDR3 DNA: TGTGCCAGCAGCTTACAGGGGACCACAGATACGCAGTATTTT

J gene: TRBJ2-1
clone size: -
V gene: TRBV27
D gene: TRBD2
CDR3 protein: CASAITGTSYEQFF
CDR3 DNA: TGTGCCAGCGCAATCACCGGGACTAGCTATGAGCAGTTCTTC

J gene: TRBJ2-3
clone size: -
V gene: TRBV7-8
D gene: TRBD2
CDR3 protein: CASSPVGRESPDTQYF
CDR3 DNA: TGTGCCAGCAGCCCGGTGGGGCGGGAGTCCCCAGATACGCAGTATTTT

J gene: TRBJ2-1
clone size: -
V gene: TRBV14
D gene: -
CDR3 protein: CASSQRLGLYNEQFF
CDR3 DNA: TGTGCCAGCAGCCAACGTCTCGGACTCTACAATGAGCAGTTCTTC

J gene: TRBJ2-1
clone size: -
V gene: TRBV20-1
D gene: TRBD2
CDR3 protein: CSASSGSSYNEQFF
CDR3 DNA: TGCAGTGCCAGTAGCGGGAGCTCCTACAATGAGCAGTTCTTC

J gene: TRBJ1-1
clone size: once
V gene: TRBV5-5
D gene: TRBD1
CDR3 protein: CASSGQEMNTEAFF
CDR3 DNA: TGTGCCAGCAGCGGACAGGAAATGAACACTGAAGCTTTCTTT

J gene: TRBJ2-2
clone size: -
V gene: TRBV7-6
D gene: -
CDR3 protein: CASSLSGVGELFF
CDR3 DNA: TGTGCCAGCAGCCTTAGCGGAGTCGGGGAGCTGTTTTTT

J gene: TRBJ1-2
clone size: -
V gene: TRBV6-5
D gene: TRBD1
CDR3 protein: CASSYSGTGGFGYTF
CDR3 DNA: TGTGCCAGCAGTTACTCCGGGACAGGGGGCTTTGGCTACACCTTC

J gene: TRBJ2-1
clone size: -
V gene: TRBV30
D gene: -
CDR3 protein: CAWSPLTDEQFF
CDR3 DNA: TGTGCCTGGAGCCCCCTTACGGATGAGCAGTTCTTC

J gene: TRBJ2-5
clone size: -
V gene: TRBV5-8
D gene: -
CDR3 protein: CASSQGSSRETQYF
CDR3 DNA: TGTGCCAGCAGCCAGGGAAGTTCGAGGGAGACCCAGTACTTC

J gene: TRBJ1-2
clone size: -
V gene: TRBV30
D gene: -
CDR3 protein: CAWVRGDYGYTF
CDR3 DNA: TGTGCCTGGGTACGGGGGGACTATGGCTACACCTTC

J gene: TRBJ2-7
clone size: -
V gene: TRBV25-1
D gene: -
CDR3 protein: CASSESMTSHEQYF
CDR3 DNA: TGTGCCAGCAGTGAATCTATGACTAGTCACGAGCAGTACTTC

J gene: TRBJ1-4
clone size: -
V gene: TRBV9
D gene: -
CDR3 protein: CASSEATHSQLDEKLFF
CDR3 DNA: TGTGCCAGCAGCGAAGCGACGCATTCCCAACTGGATGAAAAACTGTTTTTT

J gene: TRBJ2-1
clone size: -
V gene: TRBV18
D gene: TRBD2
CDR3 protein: CASSSGTRSEQFF
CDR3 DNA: TGTGCCAGCTCATCCGGGACTAGATCCGAGCAGTTCTTC

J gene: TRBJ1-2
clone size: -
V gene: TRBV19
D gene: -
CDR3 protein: CASSPSGRILGYTF
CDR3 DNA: TGTGCCAGTAGCCCCTCAGGAAGAATTTTGGGCTACACCTTC

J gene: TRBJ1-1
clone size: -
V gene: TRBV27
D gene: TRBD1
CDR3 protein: CASSLRTGGNTEAFF
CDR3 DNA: TGTGCCAGCAGTTTAAGGACAGGGGGAAACACTGAAGCTTTCTTT

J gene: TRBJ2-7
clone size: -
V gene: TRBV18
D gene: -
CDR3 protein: CASSPPSSHEQYF
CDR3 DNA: TGTGCCAGCTCACCACCCTCTAGCCACGAGCAGTACTTC

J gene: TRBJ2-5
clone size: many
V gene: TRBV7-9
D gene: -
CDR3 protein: CASSSRLGAQETQYF
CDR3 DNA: TGTGCCAGCAGTTCACGGTTAGGGGCGCAAGAGACCCAGTACTTC

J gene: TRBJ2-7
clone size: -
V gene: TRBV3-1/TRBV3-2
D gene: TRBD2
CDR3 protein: CASSQASGGLYEQYF
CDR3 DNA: TGTGCCAGCAGCCAAGCATCGGGAGGTCTCTACGAGCAGTACTTC

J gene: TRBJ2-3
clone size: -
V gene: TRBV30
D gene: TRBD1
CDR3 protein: CAWSKGQGPHYLADTQYF
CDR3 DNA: TGTGCCTGGAGTAAGGGACAGGGGCCACACTATCTCGCAGATACGCAGTATTTT

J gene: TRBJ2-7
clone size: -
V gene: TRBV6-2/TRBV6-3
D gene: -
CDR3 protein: CASSYWLKGDYEQYF
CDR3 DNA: TGTGCCAGCAGTTACTGGCTGAAGGGGGACTACGAGCAGTACTTC

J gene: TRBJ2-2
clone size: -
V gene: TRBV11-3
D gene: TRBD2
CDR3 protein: CASSRSGTNTGELFF
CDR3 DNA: TGTGCCAGCAGCCGCAGCGGGACGAACACCGGGGAGCTGTTTTTT

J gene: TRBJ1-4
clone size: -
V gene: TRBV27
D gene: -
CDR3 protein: CASLASDSPGDWEKLFF
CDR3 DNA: TGTGCCAGCTTAGCCTCAGACAGCCCGGGGGACTGGGAAAAACTGTTTTTT

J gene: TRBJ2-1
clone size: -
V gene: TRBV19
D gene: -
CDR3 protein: CASSIGASSYNEQFF
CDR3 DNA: TGTGCCAGTAGTATTGGGGCAAGCTCCTACAATGAGCAGTTCTTC

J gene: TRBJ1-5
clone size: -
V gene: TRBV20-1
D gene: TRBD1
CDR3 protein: CSASSDRGDQPQHF
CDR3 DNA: TGCAGTGCTAGTTCGGACAGGGGTGATCAGCCCCAGCATTTT

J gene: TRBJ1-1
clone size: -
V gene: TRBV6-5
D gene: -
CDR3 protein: CASSTWGDTEAFF
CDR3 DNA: TGTGCCAGCAGCACCTGGGGGGACACTGAAGCTTTCTTT

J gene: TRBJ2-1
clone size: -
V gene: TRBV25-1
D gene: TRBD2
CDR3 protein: CASSDPGLAGPFDEQFF
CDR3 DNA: TGTGCCAGCAGTGACCCCGGACTAGCGGGACCGTTCGATGAGCAGTTCTTC

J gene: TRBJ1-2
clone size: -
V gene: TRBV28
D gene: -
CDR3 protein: CASTLGTNNYGYTF
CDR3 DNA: TGTGCCAGCACCCTTGGGACAAATAACTATGGCTACACCTTC

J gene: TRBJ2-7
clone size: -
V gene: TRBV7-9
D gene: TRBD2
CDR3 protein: CASTVTSGSLWYEQYF
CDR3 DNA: TGTGCCAGCACCGTGACTAGCGGGAGTCTTTGGTACGAGCAGTACTTC

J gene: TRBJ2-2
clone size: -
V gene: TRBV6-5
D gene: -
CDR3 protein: CASSPRGTGELFF
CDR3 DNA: TGTGCCAGCAGTCCCAGGGGCACCGGGGAGCTGTTTTTT

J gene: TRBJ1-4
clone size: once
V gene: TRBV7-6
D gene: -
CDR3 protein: CASSSAGEIYEKLFF
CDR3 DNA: TGTGCCAGCAGCTCGGCGGGAGAAATTTATGAAAAACTGTTTTTT

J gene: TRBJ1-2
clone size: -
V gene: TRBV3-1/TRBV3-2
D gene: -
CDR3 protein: CASSLYRSGYTF
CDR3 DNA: TGTGCCAGCAGCCTGTACAGGTCTGGCTACACCTTC

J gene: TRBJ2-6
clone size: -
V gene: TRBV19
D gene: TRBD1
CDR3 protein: CASSIEMTGAGSGANVLTF
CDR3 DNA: TGTGCCAGTAGTATAGAGATGACAGGGGCGGGCTCTGGGGCCAACGTCCTGACTTTC

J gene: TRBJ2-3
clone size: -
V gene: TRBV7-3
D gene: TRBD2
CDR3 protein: CASSSQTSGRATDTQYF
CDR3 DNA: TGTGCCAGCAGCTCACAGACTAGCGGGAGGGCCACAGATACGCAGTATTTT

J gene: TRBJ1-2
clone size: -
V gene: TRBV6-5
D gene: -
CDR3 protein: CASSQVGGEGYTF
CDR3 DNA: TGTGCCAGCAGCCAGGTAGGAGGCGAAGGCTACACCTTC

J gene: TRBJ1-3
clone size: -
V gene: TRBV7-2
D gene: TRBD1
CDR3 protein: CASSLGDSSGNTIYF
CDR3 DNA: TGTGCCAGCAGCTTAGGGGACAGCTCTGGAAACACCATATATTTT

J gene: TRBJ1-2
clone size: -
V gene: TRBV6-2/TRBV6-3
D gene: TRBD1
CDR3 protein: CASSSPGQGAYGYTF
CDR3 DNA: TGTGCCAGCAGTTCCCCGGGACAGGGGGCCTATGGCTACACCTTC

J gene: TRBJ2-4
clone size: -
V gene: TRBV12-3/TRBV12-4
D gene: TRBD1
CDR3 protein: CASSTHRGYIQYF
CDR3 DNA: TGTGCCAGCAGTACCCACAGGGGTTACATTCAGTACTTC